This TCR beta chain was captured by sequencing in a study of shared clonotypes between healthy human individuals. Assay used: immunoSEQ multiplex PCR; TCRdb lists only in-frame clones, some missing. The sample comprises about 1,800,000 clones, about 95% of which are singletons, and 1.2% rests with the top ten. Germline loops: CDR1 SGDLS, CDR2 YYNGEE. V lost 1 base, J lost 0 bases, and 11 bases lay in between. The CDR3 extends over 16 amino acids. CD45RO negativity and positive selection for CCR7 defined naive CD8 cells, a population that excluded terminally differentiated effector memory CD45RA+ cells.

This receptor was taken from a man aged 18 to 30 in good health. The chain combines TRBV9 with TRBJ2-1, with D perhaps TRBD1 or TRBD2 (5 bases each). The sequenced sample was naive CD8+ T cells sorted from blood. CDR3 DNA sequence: TGTGCCAGCAGCGTACGAGGGGTTAGCTCCTACAATGAGCAGTTCTTC. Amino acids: CASSVRGVSSYNEQFF.